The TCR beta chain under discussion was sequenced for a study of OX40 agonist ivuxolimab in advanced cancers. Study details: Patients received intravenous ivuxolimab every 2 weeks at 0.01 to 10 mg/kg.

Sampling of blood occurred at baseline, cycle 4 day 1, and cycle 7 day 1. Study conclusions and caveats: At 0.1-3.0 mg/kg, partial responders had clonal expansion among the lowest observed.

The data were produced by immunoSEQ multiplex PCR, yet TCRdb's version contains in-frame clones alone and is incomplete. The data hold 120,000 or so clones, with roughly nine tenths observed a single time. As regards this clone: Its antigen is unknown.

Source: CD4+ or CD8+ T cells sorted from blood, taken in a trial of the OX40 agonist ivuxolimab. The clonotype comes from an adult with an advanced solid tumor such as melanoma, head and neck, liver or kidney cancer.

DNA of the CDR3: TGTGCCAGCAGTGATGTTGGACGGACTAGCACAGATACGCAGTATTTT. Its protein product is CASSDVGRTSTDTQYF. The chain joins TRBV25-1 to TRBJ2-3; D may be TRBD2 (5 bases). The CDR3 consists of 16 residues. CDR1 is MGHDK, CDR2 SYGVNS, per germline. The V end was cut by 3 bases, the J end by 0 bases, with 13 bases between.